This T cell receptor (beta chain) stems from a study of spatial heterogeneity in lung cancer. The wider study: TCR and UMI combinations that were unique each appeared, on average, more than ten times in raw reads. The study's findings and limits: Ubiquitous, expanded tumor-derived TCRs were more frequently observed in blood at resection than at follow-up.

Time point reported: blood at routine non-recurrence follow-up after resection. Tumor, nontumor lung or frozen PBMC supplied whole RNA that was sequenced unsorted. CDR3 size: 16 residues. Per the germline V gene, CDR1 is SGHTA and CDR2 is FQGNSA. Worth noting for this clonotype: The target antigen is unknown. At one end the junction does not follow the germline gene, possibly because of a read error.

TCRdb itself ran the 5' RACE reads through MiXCR, one entry per CDR3 protein. The profile covers around 100,000 distinct CDR3 sequences, with more than 10% appearing a single time and roughly 24% taken by the ten largest. The clonotype originates from a female donor with early-stage non-small cell lung cancer. The chain uses TRBV7-2 and TRBJ1-3; tentatively, D is TRBD1 (5 bases). Here the sequenced sample was PBMCs, taken at follow-up. The CDR3 loop reads CASSFLTANSGSTIYF. CDR3 coding DNA: TGTGCCAGCAGCTTCCTGACAGCTAATAGTGGAAGCACCATATATTTT.